This T cell receptor (beta chain) was found in a study of monozygotic twins with inflammatory bowel disease. Germline lookup yields CDR1 DFQATT and CDR2 SNEGSKA (reference sequence). There are 15 residues in the CDR3. The input for each TCR library was about 3.5 ug of total RNA. The unique tags termed UMIs, each holding a 6-nucleotide sample barcode, were added by means of template switching. TCRdb reanalyzed the 5' RACE reads, giving one entry per CDR3 protein sequence and no DNA. This sample contains around 150,000 distinct CDR3 sequences. It was from whole blood, with no T cell sorting, that total RNA was isolated.

The sample taken for sequencing was blood. The chain joins TRBV20-1 to TRBJ2-1; TCRdb lists TRBD1, though no DNA is available to test this call. This receptor was identified in a human donor with ulcerative colitis or Crohn's disease, or a healthy co-twin of an affected twin (not recorded which). CDR3 loop: CSASRPSGLSNEQFF.